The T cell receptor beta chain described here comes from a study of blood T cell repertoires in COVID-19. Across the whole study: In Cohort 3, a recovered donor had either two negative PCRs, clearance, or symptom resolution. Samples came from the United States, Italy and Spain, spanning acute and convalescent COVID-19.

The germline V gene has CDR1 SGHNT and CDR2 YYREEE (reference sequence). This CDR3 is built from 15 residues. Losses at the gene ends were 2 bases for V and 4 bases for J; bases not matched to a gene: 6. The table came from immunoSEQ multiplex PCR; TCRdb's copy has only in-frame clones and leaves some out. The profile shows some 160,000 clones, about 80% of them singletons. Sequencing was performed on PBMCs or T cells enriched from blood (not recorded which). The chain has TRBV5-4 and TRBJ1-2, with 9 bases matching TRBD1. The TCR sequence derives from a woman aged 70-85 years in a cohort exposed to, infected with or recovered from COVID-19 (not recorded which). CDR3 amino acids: CASSLIQGAFYGYTF. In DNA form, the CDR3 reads TGTGCCAGCAGCTTAATACAGGGGGCTTTCTATGGCTACACCTTC.